The rows below give T cell receptor beta chains drawn from one sample of a study of STAT5B mutations in CD4+ large granular lymphocyte leukemia. Sequenced by immunoSEQ multiplex PCR; TCRdb stores in-frame clones only, minus some. Here the sample spans about 45,000 clones, just over 85% being singletons. Sequencing input: CD4+ T cells from blood buffy coats. These receptors came from a human donor in good health. CDR3s include the opening cysteine and the closing phenylalanine or tryptophan. The D gene is left open where the match is weak. The listing skips clone size in some rows; elsewhere it reads once, few, many or a size class.

cdr3_nt cdr3_aa d_call clone_size j_call v_call
TGTGCCAGCAGCTTCCGGGACAAGTACGAGCAGTACTTC CASSFRDKYEQYF . . TRBJ2-7 TRBV7-2
TGTGCCAGCAGCTTAGTCTCGGGGACGATGGCGGGAGAGCAGTACTTC CASSLVSGTMAGEQYF . . TRBJ2-7 TRBV7-2
TGCGCCAGCAGGCCTGGGACTAGCGGATCCTACGAGCAGTACTTC CASRPGTSGSYEQYF TRBD2 . TRBJ2-7 TRBV10-2
TGCAGCGCCAAGCGCGGAGGTACCGGGGAGCTGTTTTTT CSAKRGGTGELFF . . TRBJ2-2 TRBV29-1
TGTGCCAGCAGTCGAAGACAGGGTCTAGACACCATATATTTT CASSRRQGLDTIYF TRBD1 . TRBJ1-3 TRBV6-5
TGTGCCAGCAGGGAAACGGACCGCTACAATGAGCAGTTCTTC CASRETDRYNEQFF . . TRBJ2-1 TRBV6-6
TGTGCCAGCAGCCGATACGGCCAGCGGGAGCAGTACTTC CASSRYGQREQYF . . TRBJ2-7 TRBV11-2
TGTGCCAGCAGACCCGAGACGGGGGGCGGAGAGACCCAGTACTTC CASRPETGGGETQYF . . TRBJ2-5 TRBV6-1
TGTGCCAGCAGTTTATCATTCGGGAGTGCAGATACGCAGTATTTT CASSLSFGSADTQYF . . TRBJ2-3 TRBV27
TGTGCCAGCAGCCTCGTCTGGAATCAGCCCCAGCATTTT CASSLVWNQPQHF . . TRBJ1-5 TRBV21-1
TGTGCCAGCAGCTTGGGTTACCGGACCCTAAATTACGAGCAGTACTTC CASSLGYRTLNYEQYF . . TRBJ2-7 TRBV5-5
TGTGCCAGCAGCTTAGCGAGCGGCCAGGGCCAGTTCTTC CASSLASGQGQFF . . TRBJ2-1 TRBV7-7
TGTGCCAGCAGTTCCCTTACAGCGCTCAGGGAAACCTACGAGCAGTACTTC CASSSLTALRETYEQYF . . TRBJ2-7 TRBV28
TGCGCCAGCAGCCCCGGGCTAGCGGGAGCAAAAAGAGAAGATACGCAGTATTTT CASSPGLAGAKREDTQYF TRBD2 . TRBJ2-3 TRBV5-1
TGCGCCAGCAGCCTAGGGGACAGGGTTAACTATGGCTACACCTTC CASSLGDRVNYGYTF TRBD1 once TRBJ1-2 TRBV5-1
TGCGCCAGCAGCTCCGGGACAGGAGCCTATGGCTACACCTTC CASSSGTGAYGYTF TRBD1 few TRBJ1-2 TRBV5-1
TGTGCCAGCAGCTTAGGTTCTAGCGGGAGGGCCGGGTGGGAGACCCAGTACTTC CASSLGSSGRAGWETQYF TRBD2 . TRBJ2-5 TRBV7-8
TGTGCCAGCAGCTTGCCTAATTCACCCCTCCACTTT CASSLPNSPLHF . . TRBJ1-6 TRBV7-9
TGTGCCAGCAGCTTCTTAGGGCAGGAAAAGACTGAAGCTTTCTTT CASSFLGQEKTEAFF . . TRBJ1-1 TRBV7-6
TGTGCCAGCCGCCCCTCAGGACTAGCAGTATACGAGCAGTACTTC CASRPSGLAVYEQYF TRBD2 . TRBJ2-7 TRBV7-2
TGTGCCTGGAGTGTACACAGGGGTACAGGGAGGGAGACCCAGTACTTC CAWSVHRGTGRETQYF . . TRBJ2-5 TRBV30
TGCGCCAGCAGCCGACCGGGCACTGAAGCTTTCTTT CASSRPGTEAFF . medium-sized TRBJ1-1 TRBV4-1
TGTGCCAGCACCTTTGGGACTAGCGGGATCGAGCAGTACTTC CASTFGTSGIEQYF TRBD2 . TRBJ2-7 TRBV6-5
TGTGCCAGCAGCCGCGGACTAGCGGGTTACAATGAGCAGTTCTTC CASSRGLAGYNEQFF TRBD2 . TRBJ2-1 TRBV7-3
TGTGCCAGCAGTTTAGGAGGGGCTAGCTACAATGAGCAGTTCTTC CASSLGGASYNEQFF . . TRBJ2-1 TRBV28
TGCGCCAGCAGCTCGGGGACAGCTCAAATCTATGGCTACACCTTC CASSSGTAQIYGYTF TRBD1 . TRBJ1-2 TRBV5-1
TGTGCCAGCAGCCTATCACAGGGAGAAGGTGCTTTCTTT CASSLSQGEGAFF . few TRBJ1-1 TRBV7-9
TGTGCCAGTAGTCTAGGACTAGCCGCAGGGGCTAGGCAGTACTTC CASSLGLAAGARQYF TRBD2 once TRBJ2-7 TRBV19
TGTGCCAGTAGTATAATGCAGGGGCTTACAGATACGCAGTATTTT CASSIMQGLTDTQYF . once TRBJ2-3 TRBV19